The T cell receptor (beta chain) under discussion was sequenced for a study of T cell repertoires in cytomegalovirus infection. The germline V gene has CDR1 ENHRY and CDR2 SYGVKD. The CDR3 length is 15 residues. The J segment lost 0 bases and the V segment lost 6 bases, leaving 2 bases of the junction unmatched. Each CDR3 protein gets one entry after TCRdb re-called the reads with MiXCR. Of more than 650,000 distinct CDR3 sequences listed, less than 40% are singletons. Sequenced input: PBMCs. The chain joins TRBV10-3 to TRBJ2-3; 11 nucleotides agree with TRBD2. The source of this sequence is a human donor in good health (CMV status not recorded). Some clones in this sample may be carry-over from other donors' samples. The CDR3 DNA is TGTGCCATCAGACTAGCGGGGGCTAGCACAGATACGCAGTATTTT. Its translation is CAIRLAGASTDTQYF.